What follows are 18 T cell receptor beta chains derived from one specimen sequenced in a study of CD8 T cells in Susac syndrome. The RNA, 0.5 to 1 ug, was put through reverse transcription using random hexamers. Each CDR3 protein gets one entry after TCRdb re-called the immunoSEQ multiplex PCR reads with MiXCR. This table holds about 130,000 distinct CDR3 sequences, over 90% found once. The specimen was CD8+ T cells from PBMCs. These receptors were taken from a human donor with Susac syndrome.

This chain connects TRBV2 to TRBJ2-1; 11 positions agree with TRBD2. The CDR3 is 18 residues long. V trimming: 1 base; J trimming: 1 base; junction bases outside the gene matches: 6. CDR1 SNHLY and CDR2 FYNNEI come from the germline V gene. This CDR3 reads CASSEETSGSFSYNEQFF. For the CDR3, the DNA is TGTGCCAGCAGTGAAGAAACTAGCGGGAGCTTTTCCTACAATGAGCAGTTCTTC.

The chain links TRBV13 to TRBJ2-1, with D unresolved. V lost 5 bases to trimming and J lost 8 bases, with 10 bases between them. Germline loops: CDR1 PRHDT, CDR2 FYEKMQ (reference sequence). The CDR3 extends over 12 amino acids. DNA of the CDR3: TGTGCCAGCAGCGGCACGAGCCATGAGCAGTTCTTC. Its protein is CASSGTSHEQFF.

This clonotype was detected once. The V call is TRBV9, the J call TRBJ1-5; D is unresolved. This CDR3 comprises 13 residues. Germline loops: CDR1 SGDLS, CDR2 YYNGEE. Between the trimmed V and J ends, which lost 0 bases and 6 bases, there was a span of 7 bases. Written as DNA, the CDR3 is TGTGCCAGCAGCGTAGCCACGGGTCAGCCCCAGCATTTT. It translates to CASSVATGQPQHF. Complete variable domain (other parts from reference TRBV9 and TRBJ1-5): DSGVTQTPKHLITATGQRVTLRCSPRSGDLSVYWYQQSLDQGLQFLIQYYNGEERAKGNILERFSAQQFPDLHSELNLSSLELGDSALYFCASSVATGQPQHFGDGTRLSIL.

The chain employs TRBV19 and TRBJ1-1; a weak D match, TRBD1 (5 bases). The CDR3 totals 12 residues. Germline V gene lookup returns CDR1 LNHDA and CDR2 SQIVND (reference sequence). V lost 3 bases and J 7 bases, leaving 9 bases between the germline ends. CDR3 in DNA: TGTGCCAGTAGTATTCCGGGGGTTGAAGCTTTCTTT. Translating gives CASSIPGVEAFF.

This chain joins TRBV28 and TRBJ2-5; D not certain. This CDR3 is built from 14 residues. Germline CDR1 and CDR2: MDHEN and SYDVKM. V was clipped by 6 bases and J by 5 bases, with 16 bases between them. CDR3 sequence: CASSQDLTEETQYF. The CDR3 DNA reads as TGTGCCAGCAGCCAGGACCTAACGGAGGAGACCCAGTACTTC.

This chain uses TRBV6-2 or TRBV6-3 with TRBJ2-2; no definite D call. V shed 6 bases and J shed 0 bases, with 8 bases lying between them. The CDR3 loop spans 14 amino acids. Germline CDR1 MNHEY, CDR2 SVGEGT. CDR3: CASSLIPNTGELFF. CDR3 DNA: TGTGCCAGCAGCCTCATACCGAACACCGGGGAGCTGTTTTTT.

V is TRBV9 and J is TRBJ1-1, with D uncertain. CDR3 size: 13 residues. Germline loops: CDR1 SGDLS, CDR2 YYNGEE. The V end lost 6 bases, the J end lost 0 bases, and 9 bases lay between the germline ends. The CDR3 bases are TGTGCCAGCACCCTTGGGATGAACACTGAAGCTTTCTTT. This translates into CASTLGMNTEAFF.

This chain connects TRBV6-5 to TRBJ1-1; no definite D call. The CDR3 runs to 13 residues. V shed 2 bases and J shed 3 bases, with 7 bases lying between them. Germline V gene sequence: CDR1 MNHEY, CDR2 SVGAGI. CDR3 nucleotide sequence: TGTGCCAGCAGTTACGGTTCCGACACTGAAGCTTTCTTT. This translates into CASSYGSDTEAFF.

CDR3 region: CASSVFSGGGDEQFF. The CDR3, as DNA: TGTGCCAGCAGCGTCTTCTCAGGGGGCGGCGATGAGCAGTTCTTC. The genes are TRBV7-3 and TRBJ2-1; 8 bases match TRBD1. Per germline, CDR1 SGHTA and CDR2 FQGTGA. The CDR3 loop spans 15 amino acids. The V gene end was trimmed by 5 bases and the J gene end by 8 bases; junction bases not matched to a gene: 11.

V usage is TRBV29-1 and J usage is TRBJ1-1; D is uncertain. Germline V gene sequence: CDR1 SQVTM, CDR2 ANQGSEA. This CDR3 has 14 amino acids. Trimming stripped 3 bases from V and 3 bases from J, with 14 bases between. CDR3 protein: CSVDILQTDTEAFF. The CDR3 region has the DNA TGCAGCGTTGACATCTTACAGACTGACACTGAAGCTTTCTTT. Supplemented by reference TRBV29-1 and TRBJ1-1, the full variable domain reads SAVISQKPSRDICQRGTSLTIQCQVDSQVTMMFWYRQQPGQSLTLIATANQGSEATYESGFVIDKFPISRPNLTFSTLTVSNMSPEDSSIYLCSVDILQTDTEAFFGQGTRLTVV.

The V call is TRBV27, the J call TRBJ2-2; possible D gene TRBD1, 6 bases. Trimming took 4 bases from V and 6 from J, leaving 6 bases between them. Germline V CDR1 and CDR2: MNHEY, SMNVEV (reference sequence). This CDR3 is 12 amino acids long. The CDR3 loop reads CASSWTAGELFF. In nucleotides, the CDR3 is TGTGCCAGCAGTTGGACAGCCGGGGAGCTGTTTTTT.

The chain links TRBV11-2 to TRBJ2-7; TRBD2 might be the D (5 bases). Germline V gene data show CDR1 as SGHAT and CDR2 as FQNNGV. V was clipped by 5 bases and J by 7 bases, with 36 bases between them. This CDR3 has 20 residues. The CDR3 sequence: CASSPALIFLLGARSGEQYF. The DNA for the CDR3 is TGTGCCAGCAGCCCCGCACTTATTTTCCTCCTCGGAGCCCGCTCGGGGGAGCAGTACTTC. The full variable domain, in which reference TRBV11-2 and TRBJ2-7 provide the parts outside the CDR3, is EAGVAQSPRYKIIEKRQSVAFWCNPISGHATLYWYQQILGQGPKLLIQFQNNGVVDDSQLPKDRFSAERLKGVDSTLKIQPAKLEDSAVYLCASSPALIFLLGARSGEQYFGPGTRLTVT.

V is TRBV12-3 or TRBV12-4 and J is TRBJ2-3; no firm D call. The CDR3 runs 16 residues. V was clipped by 6 bases and J by 6 bases, with 22 bases between them. The CDR3 region is CASSPIAQIAHDTQYF. The DNA for the CDR3 is TGTGCCAGCAGCCCCATAGCTCAAATTGCACATGATACGCAGTATTTT.

V is TRBV5-4 and J is TRBJ2-7; 14 positions agree with TRBD2. Germline values: CDR1 SGHNT, CDR2 YYREEE (reference sequence). This CDR3 has 19 amino acids. V was pared by 2 bases and J by 2 bases, with 12 bases of the junction left unmatched. This chain's CDR3 is CASSLEPGLAGVSAYEQYF. CDR3 sequence (DNA): TGTGCCAGCAGCTTAGAACCGGGACTAGCGGGGGTCTCGGCCTACGAGCAGTACTTC.

The J gene is TRBJ1-2, the V gene TRBV9; weak D call: TRBD1 (5 bases). The CDR3 spans 16 residues. Germline lookup yields CDR1 SGDLS and CDR2 YYNGEE. Trimming cost V 4 bases and J 1 base, with 17 bases left between them. This CDR3 reads CASSISRGWDNYGYTF. The CDR3 nucleotides read TGTGCCAGCAGCATCAGTCGGGGCTGGGATAACTATGGCTACACCTTC.

The chain recombines TRBV14 with TRBJ1-4; D call uncertain. Germline-derived CDR1 and CDR2 are SGHDN and FVKESK. V shed 1 base and J shed 4 bases, with 13 bases lying between them. CDR3 length: 16 residues. The CDR3 coding sequence is TGTGCCAGCAGCCAAGGCGGTGGCGGTATTAATGAAAAACTGTTTTTT. Its translation is CASSQGGGGINEKLFF.

In this sample, this clonotype turned up once. V gene TRBV30 combines with J gene TRBJ2-4; a weak D match, TRBD1 (5 bases). Germline lookup yields CDR1 GTSNPN and CDR2 SVGIG (reference sequence). This CDR3 comprises 10 residues. Deletions cut 5 bases from V and 13 bases from J, with 12 bases between. The CDR3 nucleotides are TGTGCCTGGGGTGACAGTCTACAGTACTTC. Translating it yields CAWGDSLQYF.

CDR3: CASSTRQEGGGTEAFF. CDR3 coding DNA: TGTGCCAGCAGCACCAGACAGGAGGGAGGCGGCACTGAAGCTTTCTTT. V gene TRBV13 combines with J gene TRBJ1-1, with D tentatively TRBD1 (6 bases). The CDR3 has 16 residues. CDR1 and CDR2 (germline): PRHDT, FYEKMQ (reference sequence). The ends were cut back, 5 bases at V and 4 bases at J, with 20 bases in the middle.